The 5 T cell receptor beta chains below were found in one sample sequenced in a study of cytomegalovirus exposure and HLA in healthy donors. PCR amplification relied on 60 Vbeta primers (plus 13 Jbeta primers). Profiling relied on immunoSEQ multiplex PCR, and the TCRdb table lists in-frame clones only, not all of them. The table records some 150,000 clones, about four fifths of them present only once. The specimen sequenced was PBMCs. The receptor source for this set is a woman in her fifties or sixties in good health and CMV-seronegative.

This chain connects TRBV7-9 to TRBJ2-2; tentative D call: TRBD2 (6 bases). The CDR3 is 16 amino acids. Germline V gene data show CDR1 as SEHNR and CDR2 as FQNEAQ (reference sequence). Trimming pared 4 bases from V and 4 bases from J, leaving 16 bases between. This CDR3 is CASSYPGPGSTGELFF. CDR3 in DNA: TGTGCCAGCAGCTACCCGGGACCCGGGAGCACCGGGGAGCTGTTTTTT.

V and J are TRBV14 and TRBJ1-4, with D perhaps matching TRBD1 (6 bases). CDR3 size: 17 residues. The germline gives CDR1 SGHDN, CDR2 FVKESK. Trimming took 4 bases from V and 7 from J, leaving 22 bases between them. CDR3 amino acids: CASSPHRGAGLSEKLFF. The DNA for the CDR3 is TGTGCCAGCAGCCCTCACCGGGGGGCAGGCTTAAGTGAAAAACTGTTTTTT.

This clone was recorded a few times. This chain's CDR3 is CASILGGVGTDTQYF. Here the CDR3 DNA reads TGTGCCAGCATCTTGGGGGGGGTGGGAACAGATACGCAGTATTTT. The rearrangement links TRBV7-9 to TRBJ2-3; 7 bases match TRBD2. The CDR3 length is 15 residues. Trimming removed 7 bases from V and 3 bases from J; junction bases left unmatched: 10. Germline CDR1 reads SEHNR; CDR2 reads FQNEAQ (reference sequence).

The V call is TRBV4-2, the J call TRBJ2-2; 14 bases match TRBD2. The CDR3 totals 21 residues. The V gene's germline CDR1 is LGHNA and CDR2 YNFKEQ. V trimming: 0 bases; J trimming: 5 bases; junction bases outside the gene matches: 14. CDR3 region: CASSQDWLDRTSGGRTGELFF. CDR3 DNA: TGTGCCAGCAGCCAAGATTGGCTTGACAGGACTAGCGGGGGGAGGACCGGGGAGCTGTTTTTT.

J is TRBJ1-1 and V is TRBV29-1; no clear D gene. The CDR3 extends over 11 amino acids. Germline CDR1 is SQVTM and CDR2 is ANQGSEA. The V and J ends lost 7 bases and 4 bases respectively, with 10 bases between them. CDR3 DNA: TGCAGCGGGAGACGGGGCACTGAAGCTTTCTTT. As protein: CSGRRGTEAFF.